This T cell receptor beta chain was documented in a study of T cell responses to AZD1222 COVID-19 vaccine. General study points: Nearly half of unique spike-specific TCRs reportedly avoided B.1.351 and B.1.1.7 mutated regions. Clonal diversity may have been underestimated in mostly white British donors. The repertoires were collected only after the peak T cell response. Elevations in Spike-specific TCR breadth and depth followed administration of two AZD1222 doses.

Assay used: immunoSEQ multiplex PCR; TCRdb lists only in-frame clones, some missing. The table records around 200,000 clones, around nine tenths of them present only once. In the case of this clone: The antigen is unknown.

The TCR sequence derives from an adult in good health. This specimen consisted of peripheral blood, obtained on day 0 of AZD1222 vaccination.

The CDR3 is CASSPRGAPGYTF. The CDR3 bases are TGTGCCAGTAGCCCACGGGGGGCGCCGGGCTACACCTTC. The chain has TRBV19 and TRBJ1-2, with TRBD1 as a possible D gene (6 bases). V was cut by 6 bases and J by 8 bases, with 16 bases left in between. The germline gives CDR1 LNHDA, CDR2 SQIVND (reference sequence). The CDR3 length is 13 residues.